The rows below give T cell receptor beta chains drawn from one sample of a study of cytomegalovirus exposure and HLA in healthy donors. TCRdb's copy holds only in-frame clones and misses some; the assay was immunoSEQ multiplex PCR. The sample totals under 200,000 clones; its top ten clones hold approximately 0.72%. Sequencing input: PBMCs. The source is a woman under 30 in good health and CMV-seropositive. CDR3s include the opening cysteine and the closing phenylalanine or tryptophan. Fields, in order: V gene, J gene, D gene, CDR3 protein, CDR3 DNA. A D gene is named only where the DNA matches it firmly.

TRBV5-6	TRBJ2-7	TRBD1	CASSLVGTGTYEQYF	TGTGCCAGCAGCTTGGTGGGGACAGGCACCTACGAGCAGTACTTC
TRBV5-8	TRBJ1-3	TRBD1	CASSSTGGTGNTIYF	TGTGCCAGCAGCTCGACAGGGGGCACTGGAAACACCATATATTTT
TRBV28	TRBJ2-3	NA	CASRPWGDRTDTQYF	TGTGCCAGCAGGCCATGGGGGGACCGCACAGATACGCAGTATTTT
TRBV11-2	TRBJ2-5	NA	CASSFGEVGGAQYF	TGTGCCAGCAGCTTCGGGGAGGTCGGCGGGGCCCAGTACTTC
TRBV4-1	TRBJ1-1	NA	CASSQEVQNTEAFF	TGCGCCAGCAGCCAAGAGGTACAGAACACTGAAGCTTTCTTT
TRBV27	TRBJ2-7	TRBD1	CASRDIRDRFYEQYF	TGTGCCAGCAGAGACATCCGGGACAGATTCTACGAGCAGTACTTC
TRBV27	TRBJ1-1	TRBD1	CASSYRQGSITEAFF	TGTGCCAGCAGTTACCGACAGGGAAGTATTACTGAAGCTTTCTTT
TRBV18	TRBJ1-4	TRBD1	CASSPPGQGGEKLFF	TGTGCCAGCTCACCGCCGGGACAGGGGGGGGAAAAACTGTTTTTT
TRBV7-2	TRBJ2-2	TRBD2	CASSPFVTSVPGELFF	TGTGCCAGCAGCCCCTTCGTGACTAGCGTTCCCGGGGAGCTGTTTTTT
TRBV11-3	TRBJ2-3	NA	CASSPRSRGTDTQYF	TGTGCCAGCAGCCCCCGCTCTCGCGGCACAGATACGCAGTATTTT
TRBV27	TRBJ1-1	NA	CASSLSREGRNTEAFF	TGTGCCAGCAGTTTATCGAGGGAGGGGAGGAACACTGAAGCTTTCTTT
TRBV30	TRBJ1-2	NA	CAWSVLHRGGAINGYTF	TGTGCCTGGAGTGTACTACATCGTGGGGGCGCGATCAATGGCTACACCTTC
TRBV29-1	TRBJ1-1	TRBD1	CSVDRTGSNTEAFF	TGCAGCGTTGACCGGACAGGGTCGAACACTGAAGCTTTCTTT
TRBV6-6	TRBJ1-4	NA	CASSYQSGDEKLFF	TGTGCCAGCAGTTATCAGTCCGGGGATGAAAAACTGTTTTTT
TRBV4-1	TRBJ2-1	NA	CASSQDGERADLQFF	TGCGCCAGCAGCCAAGATGGGGAGAGGGCCGACCTTCAGTTCTTC
TRBV9	TRBJ2-1	TRBD2	CASSVAGGGYNEQFF	TGTGCCAGCAGCGTAGCGGGCGGGGGGTACAATGAGCAGTTCTTC
TRBV19	TRBJ1-2	TRBD1	CASSTQDRGFGYGYTF	TGTGCCAGTAGTACCCAGGACAGGGGATTTGGCTATGGCTACACCTTC
TRBV5-3	TRBJ2-1	TRBD2	CARSKRLAGGQNNEQFF	TGTGCCAGAAGCAAGAGACTAGCGGGGGGGCAGAACAATGAGCAGTTCTTC
TRBV10-3	TRBJ2-7	NA	CAISEQGYEQYF	TGTGCCATCAGTGAACAGGGCTACGAGCAGTACTTC
TRBV7-9	TRBJ2-7	TRBD1	CASSRRGTGGEQYF	TGTGCCAGCAGCAGACGCGGGACAGGGGGCGAGCAGTACTTC
TRBV27	TRBJ2-1	NA	CASSLFSEQFF	TGTGCCAGCAGTTTATTTAGTGAGCAGTTCTTC
TRBV12-5	TRBJ2-3	NA	CASGFVPLRDGGTDTQYF	TGTGCTAGTGGTTTCGTACCCCTACGGGATGGGGGCACAGATACGCAGTATTTT
TRBV6-4	TRBJ2-4	TRBD1	CASSQGQGRDIQYF	TGTGCCAGCAGTCAGGGACAGGGCCGGGACATTCAGTACTTC